This T cell receptor beta chain derives from a study of early T cells in non-severe SARS-CoV-2 infection. Study information: Investigators sequenced bulk RNA drawn from unsorted whole blood, and chains remained unpaired.

The CDR3 is 13 amino acids. Deletions cut 3 bases from V and 5 bases from J, with 9 bases between. CDR1 and CDR2 from the germline V gene are KGHDR and SFDVKD. Each cDNA molecule carried a unique molecular identifier. TCRdb used MiXCR to reprocess the 5' RACE reads, holding one entry per CDR3 protein. The data hold 40,000 to 45,000 distinct CDR3 sequences, with about 6% observed a single time. J is TRBJ2-5 and V is TRBV24-1; D call uncertain. Sequenced material: whole blood, taken at baseline. This TCR was sampled from an adult who was a healthcare worker with PCR-confirmed SARS-CoV-2 infection or an uninfected control (not recorded which). CDR3 in DNA: TGTGCCACCAGTGATGGAACTATGGAGACCCAGTACTTC. Protein product: CATSDGTMETQYF.